This T cell receptor (beta chain) originates from a study of CD8+ T cells in alopecia areata. Across the whole study: Oral tofacitinib, 5 to 10 mg twice daily, was given in an open-label trial.

This CDR3 contains 15 residues. CDR1 is SGHTA and CDR2 is FQGNSA in the germline V gene. V gave up 1 base and J gave up 2 bases, with 12 bases separating them. The treatment was: oral pan-JAK inhibitor, 5-10 mg twice daily. Reverse transcribed after extraction, RNA yielded cDNA as the sequencing template. TCRdb's table, derived via immunoSEQ multiplex PCR, lists solely in-frame clones and lacks some. The sample carries more than 85,000 clones, roughly 64% recorded once. This specimen consisted of CD8+ T cells sorted from blood, obtained at week 4, from a patient treated with tofacitinib. The source of this sequence is a human donor with alopecia areata. This chain connects TRBV7-2 to TRBJ2-7; no clear D gene. CDR3 loop: CASSLVPSEPYEQYF. CDR3 DNA: TGTGCCAGCAGCTTAGTTCCATCAGAGCCCTACGAGCAGTACTTC.